This T cell receptor beta chain originates from a study of OX40 agonist ivuxolimab in advanced cancers. Findings and caveats of the study: Clonal expansion was seen in CD4+ and CD8+ blood T cells by week 6 at 0.1 to 3.0 mg/kg. No antigen was identified for the clonally expanded peripheral T cells.

With respect to this clone: Its antigen is still unknown. Other DNA sequences in the same sample also yield this CDR3.

The method was immunoSEQ multiplex PCR; TCRdb's version includes in-frame clones alone and lacks a portion of them. The data show fewer than 70,000 clones, 70% to 90% seen once. Material: CD4+ or CD8+ T cells sorted from blood, obtained in a trial of the OX40 agonist ivuxolimab. This receptor was obtained from an adult with an advanced solid tumor such as melanoma, head and neck, liver or kidney cancer.

The CDR3 DNA reads TGTGCCAGCAGCGTTGGGGGTGGAAACACCATATATTTT. Protein sequence: CASSVGGGNTIYF. The chain recombines TRBV9 with TRBJ1-3; D is possibly TRBD1 (5 bases). The length of the CDR3 is 13 residues. V was clipped by 2 bases and J by 3 bases, with 6 bases between them. Germline lookup yields CDR1 SGDLS and CDR2 YYNGEE.